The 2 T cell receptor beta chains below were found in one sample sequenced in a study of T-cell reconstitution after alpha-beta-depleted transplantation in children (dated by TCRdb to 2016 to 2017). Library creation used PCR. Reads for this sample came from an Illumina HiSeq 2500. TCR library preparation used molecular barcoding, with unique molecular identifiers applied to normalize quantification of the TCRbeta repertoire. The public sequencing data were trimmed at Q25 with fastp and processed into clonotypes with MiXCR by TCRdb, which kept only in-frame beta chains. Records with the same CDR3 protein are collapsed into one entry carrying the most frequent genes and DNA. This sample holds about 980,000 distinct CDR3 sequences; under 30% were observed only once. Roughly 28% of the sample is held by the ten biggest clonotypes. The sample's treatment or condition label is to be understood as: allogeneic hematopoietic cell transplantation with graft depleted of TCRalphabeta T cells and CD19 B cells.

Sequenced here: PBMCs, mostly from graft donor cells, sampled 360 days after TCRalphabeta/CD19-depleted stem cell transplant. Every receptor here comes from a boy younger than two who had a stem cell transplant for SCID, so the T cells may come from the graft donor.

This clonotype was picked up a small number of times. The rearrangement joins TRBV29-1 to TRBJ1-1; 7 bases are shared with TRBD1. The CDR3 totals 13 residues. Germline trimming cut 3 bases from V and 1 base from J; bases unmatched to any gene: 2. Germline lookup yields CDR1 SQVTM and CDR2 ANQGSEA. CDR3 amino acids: CSVDGTENTEAFF. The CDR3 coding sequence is TGCAGCGTTGACGGGACAGAGAACACTGAAGCTTTCTTT.

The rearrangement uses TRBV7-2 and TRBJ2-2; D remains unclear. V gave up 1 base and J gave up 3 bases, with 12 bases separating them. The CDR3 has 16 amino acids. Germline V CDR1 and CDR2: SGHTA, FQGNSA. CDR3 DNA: TGTGCCAGCAGCTTAGGAAGACTCCCTTACACCGGGGAGCTGTTTTTT. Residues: CASSLGRLPYTGELFF.